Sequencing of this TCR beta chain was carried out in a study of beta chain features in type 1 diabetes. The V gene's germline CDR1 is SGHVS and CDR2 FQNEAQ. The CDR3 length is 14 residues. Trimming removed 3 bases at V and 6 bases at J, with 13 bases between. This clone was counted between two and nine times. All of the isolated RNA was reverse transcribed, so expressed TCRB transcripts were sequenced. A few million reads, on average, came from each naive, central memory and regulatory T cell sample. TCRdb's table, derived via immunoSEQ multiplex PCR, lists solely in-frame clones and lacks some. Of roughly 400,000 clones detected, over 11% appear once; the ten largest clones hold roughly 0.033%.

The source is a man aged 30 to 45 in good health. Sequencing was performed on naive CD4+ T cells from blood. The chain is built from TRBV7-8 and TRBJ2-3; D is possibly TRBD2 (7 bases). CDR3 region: CASSFSGGQDTQYF. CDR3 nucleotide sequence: TGTGCCAGCAGCTTTTCCGGGGGGCAGGATACGCAGTATTTT.